This T cell receptor (beta chain) was identified in a study of OX40 agonist ivuxolimab in advanced cancers. Study in general: In this trial design, patients received ivuxolimab intravenously at 0.01 to 10 mg/kg every 2 weeks. General study points: Fewer expanded clones were found on average in CD4+ than in CD8+ T cells.

V lost 6 bases, J lost 4 bases, and 13 bases lay in between. The germline V gene has CDR1 MDHEN and CDR2 SYDVKM. The CDR3 totals 14 residues. By sample share, this clone is medium-sized. Antigen: not known. Profiled with immunoSEQ multiplex PCR; TCRdb holds only in-frame clones, not every one. In the table there are 20,000 to 25,000 clones, around 85% of which are singletons. The V and J genes are TRBV28 and TRBJ1-3; D uncertain. The specimen was CD4+ or CD8+ T cells sorted from blood, collected in a trial of the OX40 agonist ivuxolimab. The clonotype was recovered from an adult with an advanced solid tumor such as melanoma, head and neck, liver or kidney cancer. CDR3 protein: CASRSEGSGNTIYF. The CDR3 coding sequence is TGTGCCAGCAGATCCGAGGGATCCGGAAACACCATATATTTT.